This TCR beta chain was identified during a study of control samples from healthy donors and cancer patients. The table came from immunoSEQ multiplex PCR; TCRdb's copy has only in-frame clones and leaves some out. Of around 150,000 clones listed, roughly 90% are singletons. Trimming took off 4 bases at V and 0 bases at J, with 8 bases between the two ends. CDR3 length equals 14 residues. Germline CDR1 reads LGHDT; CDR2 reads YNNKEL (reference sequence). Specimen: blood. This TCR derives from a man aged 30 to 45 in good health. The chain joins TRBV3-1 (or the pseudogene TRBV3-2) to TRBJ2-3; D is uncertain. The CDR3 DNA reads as TGTGCCAGCAGCCCAGGACCAAGCACAGATACGCAGTATTTT. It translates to CASSPGPSTDTQYF.